This T cell receptor beta chain was documented in a study of OX40 agonist ivuxolimab in advanced cancers. For the study at large: Patients' therapy was ivuxolimab, an antibody that acts as an agonist of OX40 (CD134). Of mixed ages from 23 to 79 and averaging 60 years, the group was just under 85% male. Patients treated during dose escalation were battling hepatocellular carcinoma, melanoma, renal cell or head and neck cancer.

CDR3 length: 18 residues. Germline loops: CDR1 SGHDT, CDR2 YYEEEE. The V end was cut by 4 bases, the J end by 3 bases, with 22 bases between. Peripheral blood came from all dose cohorts at three timepoints. Produced via immunoSEQ multiplex PCR; TCRdb's table is partial and in-frame only. Of 40,000 or so clones listed, approximately 84% are singletons. The sample here was CD4+ or CD8+ T cells sorted from blood, taken in a trial of the OX40 agonist ivuxolimab. This chain joins TRBV5-6 and TRBJ2-2; D not resolved. The receptor was derived from an adult with an advanced solid tumor such as melanoma, head and neck, liver or kidney cancer. CDR3 DNA sequence: TGTGCCAGCAGCCAGCCCCCCACCGTGACTGAGGACACCGGGGAGCTGTTTTTT. Translation gives CASSQPPTVTEDTGELFF.